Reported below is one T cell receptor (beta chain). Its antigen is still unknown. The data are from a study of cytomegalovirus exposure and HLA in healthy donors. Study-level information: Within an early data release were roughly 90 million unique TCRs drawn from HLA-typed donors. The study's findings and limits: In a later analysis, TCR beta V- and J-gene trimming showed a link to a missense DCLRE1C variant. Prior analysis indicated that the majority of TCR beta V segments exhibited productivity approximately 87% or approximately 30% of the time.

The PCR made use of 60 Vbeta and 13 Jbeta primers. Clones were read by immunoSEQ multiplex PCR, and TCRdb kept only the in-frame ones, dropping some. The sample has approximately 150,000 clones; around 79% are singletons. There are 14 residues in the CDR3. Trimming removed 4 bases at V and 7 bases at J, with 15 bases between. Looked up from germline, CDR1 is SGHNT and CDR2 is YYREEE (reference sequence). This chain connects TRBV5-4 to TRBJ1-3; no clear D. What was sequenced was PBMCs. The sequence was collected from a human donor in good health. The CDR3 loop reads CASSQDPSGNTIYF. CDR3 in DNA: TGTGCCAGCAGCCAAGACCCCAGCGGGAACACCATATATTTT.